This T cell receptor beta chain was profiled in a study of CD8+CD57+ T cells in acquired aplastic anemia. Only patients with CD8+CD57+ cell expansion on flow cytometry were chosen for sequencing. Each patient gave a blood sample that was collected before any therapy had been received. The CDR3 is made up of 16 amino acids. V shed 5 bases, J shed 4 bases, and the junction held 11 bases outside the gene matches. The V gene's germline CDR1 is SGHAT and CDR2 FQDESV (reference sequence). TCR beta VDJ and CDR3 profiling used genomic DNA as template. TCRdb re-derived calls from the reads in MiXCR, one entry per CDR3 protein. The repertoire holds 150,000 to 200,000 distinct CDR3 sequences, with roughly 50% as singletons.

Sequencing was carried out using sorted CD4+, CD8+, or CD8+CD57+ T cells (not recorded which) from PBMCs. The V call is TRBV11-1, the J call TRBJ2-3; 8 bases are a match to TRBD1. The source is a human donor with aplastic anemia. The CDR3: CASSPGTGLAADTQYF. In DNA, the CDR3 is TGTGCCAGCAGCCCGGGGACAGGCCTCGCAGCAGATACGCAGTATTTT.